The 2 T cell receptor beta chains below all came from one sample that was sequenced in a study of blood T cell repertoires in COVID-19. Assay: immunoSEQ multiplex PCR; the TCRdb copy retains only in-frame clones and omits some. The sample shows about 250,000 clones, 85% to 90% of them seen only once. Sequenced sample: PBMCs or T cells enriched from blood (not recorded which). The receptor source for this set is a man aged 40-49 years who had recovered from COVID-19.

This chain joins TRBV27 and TRBJ1-5, with D perhaps TRBD1 (6 bases). The CDR3 runs 14 residues. V was pared by 5 bases and J by 6 bases, with 14 bases between. Germline CDR1 and CDR2: MNHEY and SMNVEV (reference sequence). The DNA for the CDR3 is TGTGCCAGCAGTGATCAACAGGGAGTTCAGCCCCAGCATTTT. Its protein product is CASSDQQGVQPQHF.

The chain couples TRBV7-2 to TRBJ1-3; the D gene is possibly TRBD1 (5 bases). Germline V CDR1 and CDR2: SGHTA, FQGNSA. The CDR3 is made up of 15 amino acids. Trimming shortened V by 2 bases and J by 4 bases, and 12 bases separated the two germline ends. CDR3 coding DNA: TGTGCCAGCAGCTTAAACGCAGGGAGGGGAAACACCATATATTTT. It translates to CASSLNAGRGNTIYF.